The 15 T cell receptor beta chains presented below share a single source sample, sequenced in a study of T-cell reconstitution after alpha-beta-depleted transplantation in children. Unique molecular identifiers were incorporated during preparation of the TCRbeta library. In TCRdb, the PCR reads were re-called with MiXCR into one record per CDR3 protein. The data show some 190,000 distinct CDR3 sequences, approximately 12% seen once. Here the sequenced sample was PBMCs, taken before TCRalphabeta/CD19-depleted stem cell transplant. These receptors were taken from a boy aged 2 to 10 with acute myeloid leukemia, due to receive a stem cell transplant.

The table lists this clonotype with many counts. The gene calls are TRBV6-6 and TRBJ2-1, with TRBD1 as a possible D gene (6 bases). Trimming removed 6 bases from V and 12 bases from J, with 12 bases in between. Per the germline V gene, CDR1 is MNHNY and CDR2 is SVGAGI (reference sequence). The CDR3 covers 11 residues. The CDR3 coding sequence is TGTGCCAGCAGAGAGGAAGGGGGGCAGTTCTTC. Amino acids: CASREEGGQFF.

The rearrangement joins TRBV12-3 or TRBV12-4 to TRBJ2-7; 8 nucleotides match TRBD2. The CDR3 length is 14 residues. CDR3 bases: TGTACCAGCAGTTTTTCCGCGGGGGGCTACAAGCAGTACGTC. It codes for CTSSFSAGGYKQYV.

This sequence joins TRBV20-1 and TRBJ1-6; a weak D match, TRBD1 (5 bases). The CDR3 length is 15 residues. Trimming removed 0 bases from V and 7 bases from J, with 13 bases in between. Looked up from germline, CDR1 is DFQATT and CDR2 is SNEGSKA (reference sequence). The CDR3 loop reads CSARDVGRWNSPLHF. In DNA form, the CDR3 reads TGCAGTGCTAGAGATGTGGGGCGTTGGAATTCACCCCTCCACTTT.

Many counts were recorded for this clonotype. The genes are TRBV20-1 and TRBJ1-2; 10 nucleotides line up with TRBD1. Germline CDR1 reads DFQATT; CDR2 reads SNEGSKA (reference sequence). J gave up 7 bases and V 5 bases, and 4 bases lay outside the gene matches. The CDR3 is 12 residues long. CDR3 residues: CSAPDRGVGYTF. The CDR3 bases are TGCAGTGCTCCGGACAGGGGGGTTGGCTACACCTTC.

In this sample, this clonotype turned up many times. The chain is built from TRBV12-3 or TRBV12-4 and TRBJ1-6, with D unclear. This CDR3 is built from 15 residues. The germline V and J ends were trimmed by 5 bases and 4 bases, with 12 bases remaining between them. DNA for the CDR3: TGTGCCAGCAGTCCGGGCCCGTTTTATAATTCACCCCTCCACTTT. Its protein is CASSPGPFYNSPLHF.

This clonotype was seen ten or more times. The chain couples TRBV5-1 to TRBJ2-3; possibly TRBD2 for D (6 bases). The CDR3 has 15 residues. V was cut by 2 bases and J by 0 bases, with 10 bases left in between. In germline, CDR1 is SGHRS, CDR2 YFSETQ. The CDR3 DNA follows: TGCGCCAGCAGCTTTAGCGGCTCTAGCACAGATACGCAGTATTTT. This translates into CASSFSGSSTDTQYF.

A word on this clonotype: Possible read error: a much larger clone is one base away. The rearrangement uses TRBV3-1 and TRBJ1-2; D uncertain. Between the trimmed V and J ends, which lost 4 bases and 8 bases, there was a span of 14 bases. The CDR3 runs 13 residues. Germline CDR1 and CDR2: LGHDT and YNNKEL (reference sequence). The chain's CDR3 is CASSRRKMGGYTF. The DNA of the CDR3 is TGTGCCAGCAGCCGAAGGAAGATGGGCGGCTACACCTTC.

This clonotype has a count of ten or more. The chain links TRBV15 to TRBJ2-1, with D possibly being TRBD1 (5 bases). The V end lost 5 bases, the J end lost 5 bases, and 7 bases lay between the germline ends. Germline values: CDR1 LNHNV, CDR2 YYDKDF (reference sequence). The CDR3 covers 12 residues. CDR3 residues: CATSDRNNEQFF. The CDR3 bases are TGTGCCACCAGCGACAGAAACAATGAGCAGTTCTTC.

This clonotype showed up many times. The chain has TRBV28 and TRBJ1-2; TRBD1 matches 8 bases. There are 13 residues in the CDR3. Per germline, CDR1 MDHEN and CDR2 SYDVKM. The junction had 2 bases not matched to a gene; V was cut back by 1 base and J by 7 bases. The CDR3 nucleotides read TGTGCCAGCAGTTTATACAGGGGGATTGGCTACACCTTC. It codes for CASSLYRGIGYTF.

In regard to this clonotype: This clone may be a read error of a much larger clone one base away. The rearrangement uses TRBV3-1 and TRBJ2-3; TRBD2 aligns across 9 bases. The CDR3 is 17 residues long. J lost 5 bases, V lost 1 base, and 10 bases had no gene match. The germline V gene has CDR1 LGHDT and CDR2 YNNKEL (reference sequence). CDR3 DNA: TGTGCCAGCAGCCAAGGGCCCGCGGGGGGGCTCGGAGATACGCAGTATTTT. As protein: CASSQGPAGGLGDTQYF.

For the CDR3, the DNA is TGTGCCACCAGTGTCCCGGGGGTCGGCTACACCTTC. The encoded protein is CATSVPGVGYTF. The chain couples TRBV24-1 to TRBJ1-2; D may be TRBD1 (5 bases). CDR3 size: 12 residues. V lost 5 bases to trimming and J lost 8 bases, with 11 bases between them. In germline, CDR1 is KGHDR, CDR2 SFDVKD.

This clonotype appeared many times. The chain joins TRBV6-1 to TRBJ1-6; 11 bases line up with TRBD1. After removal of 5 bases from V and 6 bases from J, the junction contained 6 bases not matched to a gene. CDR3 length: 16 amino acids. The germline V gene encodes CDR1 MNHNS and CDR2 SASEGT. The DNA of the CDR3 is TGTGCCAGCAGTCCCTGGACAGGGGGCGTTAATTCACCCCTCCACTTT. This gives the protein CASSPWTGGVNSPLHF.

The rearrangement links TRBV11-2 to TRBJ1-1; D is uncertain. V was clipped by 8 bases and J by 0 bases, with 13 bases between them. The CDR3 runs 14 residues. Per germline, CDR1 SGHAT and CDR2 FQNNGV. The CDR3 DNA sequence: TGTGCCAGCGCGACGACAAATATGAACACTGAAGCTTTCTTT. This translates into CASATTNMNTEAFF.

This clonotype was observed many times. The V gene is TRBV24-1, the J gene TRBJ2-2, with D perhaps given as TRBD1 or TRBD2 (6 bases each). The CDR3 spans 16 residues. Per germline, CDR1 KGHDR and CDR2 SFDVKD. V lost 3 bases to trimming and J lost 4 bases, with 14 bases between them. The CDR3 nucleotides are TGTGCCACCAGTGATATAGGGGGGACGAGCACCGGGGAGCTGTTTTTT. This codes for CATSDIGGTSTGELFF.

This clonotype has ten or more counts. V usage is TRBV12-3 or TRBV12-4 and J usage is TRBJ1-1; tentatively, D is TRBD1 (5 bases). Trimming removed 6 bases at V and 2 bases at J, with 22 bases between. The CDR3 length is 17 residues. CDR3 region: CASRGGRRAPLNTEAFF. The CDR3 DNA sequence: TGTGCCAGCAGGGGGGGACGCAGGGCTCCCCTCAACACTGAAGCTTTCTTT.